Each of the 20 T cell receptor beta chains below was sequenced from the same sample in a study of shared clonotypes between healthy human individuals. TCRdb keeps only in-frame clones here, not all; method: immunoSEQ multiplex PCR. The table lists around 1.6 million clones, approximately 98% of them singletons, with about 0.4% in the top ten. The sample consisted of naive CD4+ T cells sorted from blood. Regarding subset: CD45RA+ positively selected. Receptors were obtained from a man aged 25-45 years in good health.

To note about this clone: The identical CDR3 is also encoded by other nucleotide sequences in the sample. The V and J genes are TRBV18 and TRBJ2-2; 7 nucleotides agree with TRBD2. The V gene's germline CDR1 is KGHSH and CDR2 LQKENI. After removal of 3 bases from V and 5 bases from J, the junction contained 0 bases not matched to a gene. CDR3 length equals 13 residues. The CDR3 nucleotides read TGTGCCAGCTCACCGGGAGGGACCGGGGAGCTGTTTTTT. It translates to CASSPGGTGELFF. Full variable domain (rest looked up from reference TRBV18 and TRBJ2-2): NAGVMQNPRHLVRRRGQEARLRCSPMKGHSHVYWYRQLPEEGLKFMVYLQKENIIDESGMPKERFSAEFPKEGPSILRIQQVVRGDSAAYFCASSPGGTGELFFGEGSRLTVL.

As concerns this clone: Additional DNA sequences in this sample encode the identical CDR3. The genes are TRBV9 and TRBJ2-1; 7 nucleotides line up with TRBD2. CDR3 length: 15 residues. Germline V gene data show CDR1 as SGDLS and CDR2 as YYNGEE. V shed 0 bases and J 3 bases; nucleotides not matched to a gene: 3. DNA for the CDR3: TGTGCCAGCAGCGTAGGGCTAGCGGACTACAATGAGCAGTTCTTC. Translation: CASSVGLADYNEQFF.

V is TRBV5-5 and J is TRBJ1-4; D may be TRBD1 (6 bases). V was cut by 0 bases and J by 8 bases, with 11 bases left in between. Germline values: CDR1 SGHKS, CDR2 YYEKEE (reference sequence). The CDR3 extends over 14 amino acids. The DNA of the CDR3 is TGTGCCAGCAGCTTGGGGACAGACATAGAAAAACTGTTTTTT. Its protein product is CASSLGTDIEKLFF.

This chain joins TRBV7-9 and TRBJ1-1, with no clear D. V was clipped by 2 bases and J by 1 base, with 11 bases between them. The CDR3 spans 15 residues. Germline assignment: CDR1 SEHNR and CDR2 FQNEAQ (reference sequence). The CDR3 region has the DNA TGTGCCAGCAGCTTATCGGCAGGAGAGAACACTGAAGCTTTCTTT. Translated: CASSLSAGENTEAFF.

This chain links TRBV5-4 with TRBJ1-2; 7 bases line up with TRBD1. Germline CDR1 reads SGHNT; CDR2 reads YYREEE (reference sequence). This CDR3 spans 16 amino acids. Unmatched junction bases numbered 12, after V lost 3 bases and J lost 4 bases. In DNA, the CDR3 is TGTGCCAGCAGCTCCCACAACAGGGGAACGATCTATGGCTACACCTTC. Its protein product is CASSSHNRGTIYGYTF.

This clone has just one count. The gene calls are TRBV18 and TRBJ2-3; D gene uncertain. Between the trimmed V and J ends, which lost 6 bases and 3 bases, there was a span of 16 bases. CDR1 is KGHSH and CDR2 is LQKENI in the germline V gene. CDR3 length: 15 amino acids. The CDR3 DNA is TGTGCCAGCTCCACCTCACCGGAGTTTACAGATACGCAGTATTTT. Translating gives CASSTSPEFTDTQYF.

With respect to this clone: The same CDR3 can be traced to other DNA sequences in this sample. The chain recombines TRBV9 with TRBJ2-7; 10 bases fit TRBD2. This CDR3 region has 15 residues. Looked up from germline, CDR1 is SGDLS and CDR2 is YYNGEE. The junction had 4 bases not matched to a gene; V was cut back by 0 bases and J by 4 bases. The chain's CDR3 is CASSVEGTSAYEQYF. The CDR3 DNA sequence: TGTGCCAGCAGCGTAGAGGGGACTAGCGCTTACGAGCAGTACTTC.

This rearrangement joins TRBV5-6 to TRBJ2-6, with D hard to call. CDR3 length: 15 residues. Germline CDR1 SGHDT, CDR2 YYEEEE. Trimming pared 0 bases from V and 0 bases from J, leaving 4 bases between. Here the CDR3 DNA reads TGTGCCAGCAGCTTGGTAGCCTCTGGGGCCAACGTCCTGACTTTC. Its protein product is CASSLVASGANVLTF.

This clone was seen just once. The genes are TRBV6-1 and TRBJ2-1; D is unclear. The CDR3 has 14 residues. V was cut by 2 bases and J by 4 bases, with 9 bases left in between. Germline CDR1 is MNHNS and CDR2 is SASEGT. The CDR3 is CASSEILPYNEQFF. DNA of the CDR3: TGTGCCAGCAGTGAAATACTACCGTACAATGAGCAGTTCTTC.

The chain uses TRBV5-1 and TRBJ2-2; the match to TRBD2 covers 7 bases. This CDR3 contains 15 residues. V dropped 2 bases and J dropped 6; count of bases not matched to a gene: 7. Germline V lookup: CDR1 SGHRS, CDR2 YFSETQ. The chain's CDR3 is CASSFLRESAGELFF. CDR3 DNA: TGCGCCAGCAGCTTTCTGCGGGAGTCCGCCGGGGAGCTGTTTTTT.

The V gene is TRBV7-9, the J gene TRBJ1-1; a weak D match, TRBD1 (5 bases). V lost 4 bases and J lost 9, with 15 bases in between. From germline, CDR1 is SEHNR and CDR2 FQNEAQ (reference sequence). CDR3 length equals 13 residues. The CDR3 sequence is CASSSEGDRKAFF. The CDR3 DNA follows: TGTGCCAGCAGCTCAGAAGGGGACCGAAAAGCTTTCTTT.

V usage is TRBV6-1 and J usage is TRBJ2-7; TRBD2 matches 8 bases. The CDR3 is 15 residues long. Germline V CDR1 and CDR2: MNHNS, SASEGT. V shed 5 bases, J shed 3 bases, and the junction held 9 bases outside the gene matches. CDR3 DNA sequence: TGTGCCAGCAGTAAGGCGGGACTAGACGGCTACGAGCAGTACTTC. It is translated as CASSKAGLDGYEQYF.

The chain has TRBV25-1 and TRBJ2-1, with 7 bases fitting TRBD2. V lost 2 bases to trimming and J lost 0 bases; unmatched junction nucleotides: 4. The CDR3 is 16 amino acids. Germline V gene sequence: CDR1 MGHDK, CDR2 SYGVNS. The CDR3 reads CASSEVGGSSYNEQFF. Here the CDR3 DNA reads TGTGCCAGCAGTGAAGTCGGCGGGAGCTCCTACAATGAGCAGTTCTTC.

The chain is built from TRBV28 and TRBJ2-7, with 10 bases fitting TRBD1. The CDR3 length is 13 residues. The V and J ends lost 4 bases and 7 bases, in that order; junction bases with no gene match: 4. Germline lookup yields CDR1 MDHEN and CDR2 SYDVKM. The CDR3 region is CASSSGTGEEQYF. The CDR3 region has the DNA TGTGCCAGCAGTTCCGGGACAGGGGAAGAGCAGTACTTC.

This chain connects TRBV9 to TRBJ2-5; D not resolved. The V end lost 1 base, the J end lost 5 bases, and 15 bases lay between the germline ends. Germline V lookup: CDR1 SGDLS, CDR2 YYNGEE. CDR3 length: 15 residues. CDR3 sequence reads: CASSVTSAVYETQYF. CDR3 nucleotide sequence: TGTGCCAGCAGCGTAACGTCCGCAGTGTATGAGACCCAGTACTTC.

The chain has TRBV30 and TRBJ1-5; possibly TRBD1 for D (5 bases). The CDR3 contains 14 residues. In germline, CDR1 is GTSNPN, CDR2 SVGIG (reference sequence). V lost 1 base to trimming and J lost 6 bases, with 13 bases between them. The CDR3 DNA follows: TGTGCCTGGAGTGCCCTCGGGGGAGGTCAGCCCCAGCATTTT. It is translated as CAWSALGGGQPQHF. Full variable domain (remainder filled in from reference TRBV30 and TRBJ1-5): SQTIHQWPATLVQPVGSPLSLECTVEGTSNPNLYWYRQAAGRGLQLLFYSVGIGQISSEVPQNLSASRPQDRQFILSSKKLLLSDSGFYLCAWSALGGGQPQHFGDGTRLSIL.

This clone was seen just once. The CDR3 DNA sequence: TGTGCCAGCAGCTTGGCCCTAGCGGACCACTACGAGCAGTACTTC. Protein product: CASSLALADHYEQYF. This rearrangement joins TRBV5-6 to TRBJ2-7, with 7 bases aligning to TRBD2. After removal of 0 bases from V and 3 bases from J, the junction contained 6 bases not matched to a gene. Per the germline V gene, CDR1 is SGHDT and CDR2 is YYEEEE. The CDR3 loop spans 15 amino acids.

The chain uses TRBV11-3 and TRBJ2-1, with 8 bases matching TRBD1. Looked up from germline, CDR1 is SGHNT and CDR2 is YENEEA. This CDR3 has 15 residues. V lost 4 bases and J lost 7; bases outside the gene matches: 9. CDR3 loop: CASSSYRDRSNEQFF. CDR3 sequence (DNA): TGTGCCAGCAGCTCGTACCGGGACAGGTCGAATGAGCAGTTCTTC.

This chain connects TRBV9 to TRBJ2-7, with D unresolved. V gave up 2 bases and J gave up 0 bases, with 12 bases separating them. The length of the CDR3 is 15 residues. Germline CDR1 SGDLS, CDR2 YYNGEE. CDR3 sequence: CASSVMSGDSYEQYF. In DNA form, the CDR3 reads TGTGCCAGCAGCGTTATGTCAGGCGACTCCTACGAGCAGTACTTC.

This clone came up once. In DNA form, the CDR3 reads TGTGCCAGCTCACTCGGACTAGCGGGAGACTACGGGACCCAGTACTTC. The encoded protein is CASSLGLAGDYGTQYF. The chain has TRBV18 and TRBJ2-5; 13 bases match TRBD2. V trimming: 4 bases; J trimming: 7 bases; junction bases outside the gene matches: 9. Germline V lookup: CDR1 KGHSH, CDR2 LQKENI. CDR3 length: 16 residues. Together with reference TRBV18 and TRBJ2-5, the CDR3 gives the full variable domain: NAGVMQNPRHLVRRRGQEARLRCSPMKGHSHVYWYRQLPEEGLKFMVYLQKENIIDESGMPKERFSAEFPKEGPSILRIQQVVRGDSAAYFCASSLGLAGDYGTQYFGPGTRLLVL.